The clone carrying this T cell receptor beta chain has only a few counts. Its target is not known. A single base separates this from a much larger clone, so it may be a read error. This sample is drawn from a study of CD8+CD57+ T cells in acquired aplastic anemia. The CDR3 runs to 15 residues. Germline assignment: CDR1 SGHTA and CDR2 FQGTGA. Trimming took 5 bases from V and 4 from J, leaving 15 bases between them. An expansion of CD8+CD57+ cells by flow cytometry had been shown in patients chosen for sequencing. Study-wide points: In common between the patients and the controls were some 28 CD8+ CDR3 sequences. Patients showed no significant difference from controls in CD8+ Simpson's diversity.

TCR beta VDJ and CDR3 were profiled, and genomic DNA was the template. One entry per CDR3 protein results from TCRdb running MiXCR on the reads. The table records about 160,000 distinct CDR3 sequences, over 40% of them present only once. This chain uses TRBV7-3 with TRBJ2-1; D is perhaps TRBD2 (6 bases). The sample was sorted CD4+, CD8+, or CD8+CD57+ T cells (not recorded which) from PBMCs. The receptor comes from a human donor with aplastic anemia. The CDR3, as DNA: TGTGCCAGCAGCGTCAGATGCGGGGCTTACAATGAGCAGTTCTTC. Translating it yields CASSVRCGAYNEQFF.